A single sample gave rise to the 24 T cell receptor beta chains below, sequenced in a study of T cell responses to AZD1222 COVID-19 vaccine. Profiling relied on immunoSEQ multiplex PCR, and the TCRdb table lists in-frame clones only, not all of them. The sample carries 130,000 to 150,000 clones, about 92% recorded once. Material: peripheral blood, obtained on day 0 of AZD1222 vaccination. The source is an adult in good health.

V gene TRBV6-5 combines with J gene TRBJ1-2; D may be TRBD1 (5 bases). Germline V gene data show CDR1 as MNHEY and CDR2 as SVGAGI. V shed 5 bases and J shed 4 bases, with 17 bases lying between them. This CDR3 is built from 15 residues. The CDR3 here is CASSPRPGAGYGYTF. The CDR3 DNA is TGTGCCAGCAGTCCCCGGCCCGGGGCGGGCTATGGCTACACCTTC.

Written as DNA, the CDR3 is TGCAGCGTTGAAGTTCACTCCCTAAAGGGGAATGAGCAGTTCTTC. It yields the protein CSVEVHSLKGNEQFF. The chain employs TRBV29-1 and TRBJ2-1; TRBD1 is a possible D gene (5 bases). This CDR3 contains 15 residues. Trimming removed 1 base from V and 7 bases from J, with 17 bases in between. Germline V gene data show CDR1 as SQVTM and CDR2 as ANQGSEA.

This clone has a handful of counts. This chain uses TRBV5-1 with TRBJ2-1; perhaps TRBD2 as D (6 bases). The CDR3 has 18 residues. The V end lost 4 bases, the J end lost 5 bases, and 25 bases lay between the germline ends. CDR1 and CDR2 (germline): SGHRS, YFSETQ. CDR3 residues: CASSPGASPRGLNNEQFF. The CDR3 bases are TGCGCCAGCAGCCCCGGAGCGTCCCCTCGGGGGTTGAACAATGAGCAGTTCTTC.

This sequence joins TRBV18 and TRBJ1-3; no definite D call. The V end lost 3 bases, the J end lost 4 bases, and 7 bases lay between the germline ends. The CDR3 has 13 residues. Germline values: CDR1 KGHSH, CDR2 LQKENI. This CDR3 is CASSPMEGNTIYF. The CDR3 DNA reads TGTGCCAGCTCACCGATGGAGGGAAACACCATATATTTT.

The chain joins TRBV19 to TRBJ2-2; 12 nucleotides match TRBD2. V shed 6 bases and J 0 bases; nucleotides not matched to a gene: 2. CDR3 size: 16 residues. Germline CDR1 and CDR2: LNHDA and SQIVND (reference sequence). The CDR3 is CASRTSGRSNTGELFF. DNA of the CDR3: TGTGCCAGTAGAACTAGCGGGAGGTCGAACACCGGGGAGCTGTTTTTT.

V is TRBV5-1 and J is TRBJ1-2; no definite D call. Trimming took 0 bases from V and 0 from J, leaving 9 bases between them. The CDR3 loop spans 15 amino acids. Germline V gene sequence: CDR1 SGHRS, CDR2 YFSETQ. CDR3 region: CASSLGVQANYGYTF. The CDR3 DNA is TGCGCCAGCAGCTTGGGGGTCCAAGCTAACTATGGCTACACCTTC.

The V call is TRBV25-1, the J call TRBJ1-6; 7 nucleotides agree with TRBD1. With 6 bases clipped from V and 3 bases from J, the junction kept 8 bases outside the gene matches. The CDR3 has 16 amino acids. CDR1 is MGHDK, CDR2 SYGVNS, per germline. CDR3 DNA sequence: TGTGCCAGCAGGGAGACAGGGACTGGCTATAATTCACCCCTCCACTTT. Protein sequence: CASRETGTGYNSPLHF. The whole variable domain, filled in from reference TRBV25-1 and TRBJ1-6, reads EADIYQTPRYLVIGTGKKITLECSQTMGHDKMYWYQQDPGMELHLIHYSYGVNSTEKGDLSSESTVSRIRTEHFPLTLESARPSHTSQYLCASRETGTGYNSPLHFGNGTRLTVT.

V is TRBV6-1 and J is TRBJ1-1; possibly TRBD1 for D (5 bases). This CDR3 contains 14 residues. Germline lookup yields CDR1 MNHNS and CDR2 SASEGT. Trimming cost V 1 base and J 5 bases, with 11 bases left between them. The CDR3 reads CASSEDKGPTEAFF. The CDR3 nucleotides are TGTGCCAGCAGTGAAGACAAGGGGCCGACTGAAGCTTTCTTT.

The J gene is TRBJ1-3, the V gene TRBV3-1 (or the pseudogene TRBV3-2); TRBD1 is a possible D gene (6 bases). Germline CDR1 and CDR2: LGHDT and YNNKEL (reference sequence). V dropped 0 bases and J dropped 2 bases, with 14 bases sitting between them. CDR3 size: 17 residues. CDR3 protein: CASSQELQGLPGNTIYF. In DNA, the CDR3 is TGTGCCAGCAGCCAAGAGTTACAGGGTCTTCCTGGAAACACCATATATTTT.

The chain's CDR3 is CASSLGFLAGVAGEQFF. In nucleotides, the CDR3 is TGTGCCAGCAGCCTCGGCTTCCTAGCGGGAGTGGCGGGTGAGCAGTTCTTC. The chain employs TRBV7-9 and TRBJ2-1, with 10 bases aligning to TRBD2. Per germline, CDR1 SEHNR and CDR2 FQNEAQ (reference sequence). V was pared by 5 bases and J by 9 bases, with 16 bases of the junction left unmatched. CDR3 length: 17 amino acids.

The chain employs TRBV18 and TRBJ1-1; tentative D call: TRBD1 (5 bases). V lost 0 bases, J lost 4 bases, and 15 bases lay in between. CDR3 length equals 16 residues. The V gene's germline CDR1 is KGHSH and CDR2 LQKENI. The CDR3 DNA follows: TGTGCCAGCTCACCACCGATGGGGACGGGAGGCACTGAAGCTTTCTTT. It encodes CASSPPMGTGGTEAFF. The full variable domain, with the rest looked up from reference TRBV18 and TRBJ1-1, is NAGVMQNPRHLVRRRGQEARLRCSPMKGHSHVYWYRQLPEEGLKFMVYLQKENIIDESGMPKERFSAEFPKEGPSILRIQQVVRGDSAAYFCASSPPMGTGGTEAFFGQGTRLTVV.

The V call is TRBV18, the J call TRBJ2-1, with 9 bases fitting TRBD2. Per the germline V gene, CDR1 is KGHSH and CDR2 is LQKENI. The trim removed 3 bases at V and 9 bases at J, leaving 3 bases unmatched. The length of the CDR3 is 13 residues. The CDR3 DNA reads TGTGCCAGCTCACCCGGGACTAGCACTGAGCAGTTCTTC. This gives the protein CASSPGTSTEQFF.

V usage is TRBV6-5 and J usage is TRBJ2-5; D may match TRBD1 or TRBD2 (5 bases each). The CDR3 extends over 14 amino acids. V was trimmed by 6 bases and J by 4 bases, leaving 15 bases between them. Germline CDR1 is MNHEY and CDR2 is SVGAGI. The CDR3 nucleotides are TGTGCCAGCAGACCGGGGCAGGTAGGAGAGACCCAGTACTTC. It yields the protein CASRPGQVGETQYF.

This clone showed up just once. The CDR3 bases are TGTGCCAGCGGAAGGATGGGGGGACAAGAAAAACTGTTTTTT. Translated: CASGRMGGQEKLFF. V is TRBV2 and J is TRBJ1-4; tentatively, D is TRBD1 (6 bases). The CDR3 is 14 residues long. Per germline, CDR1 SNHLY and CDR2 FYNNEI. Trimming left V 8 bases short and J 8 bases short, with 18 bases between. The variable domain in full, completed from reference TRBV2 and TRBJ1-4, reads EPEVTQTPSHQVTQMGQEVILRCVPISNHLYFYWYRQILGQKVEFLVSFYNNEISEKSEIFDDQFSVERPDGSNFTLKIRSTKLEDSAMYFCASGRMGGQEKLFFGSGTQLSVL.

The rearrangement uses TRBV10-3 and TRBJ1-2; tentatively, D is TRBD1 (6 bases). Between the trimmed V and J ends, which lost 10 bases and 4 bases, there was a span of 22 bases. CDR1 and CDR2 from the germline V gene are ENHRY and SYGVKD. The CDR3 is 15 residues long. CDR3: CATGRDTSTGYGYTF. Written as DNA, the CDR3 is TGTGCCACGGGGAGGGACACATCTACGGGCTATGGCTACACCTTC.

The chain uses TRBV12-3 or TRBV12-4 and TRBJ1-1; 9 nucleotides agree with TRBD1. The CDR3 is 13 residues long. V dropped 7 bases and J dropped 6; count of bases not matched to a gene: 6. CDR3 protein: CASTKQGAAEAFF. The CDR3 DNA reads TGTGCCAGCACCAAACAGGGGGCGGCTGAAGCTTTCTTT.

The CDR3 DNA is TGTGCCAGCAGCCCCGGACGGACCTATGGCTACACCTTC. This sequence encodes CASSPGRTYGYTF. The chain recombines TRBV27 with TRBJ1-2; unclear D gene. The ends were cut back, 6 bases at V and 4 bases at J, with 12 bases in the middle. The CDR3 has 13 amino acids. Germline CDR1 is MNHEY and CDR2 is SMNVEV (reference sequence).

The chain couples TRBV19 to TRBJ1-6, with D unclear. Germline assignment: CDR1 LNHDA and CDR2 SQIVND (reference sequence). The V end was cut by 1 base, the J end by 6 bases, with 7 bases between. The CDR3 loop spans 14 amino acids. The CDR3 reads CASSIVAANSPLHF. In nucleotides, the CDR3 is TGTGCCAGTAGTATAGTGGCAGCTAATTCACCCCTCCACTTT. Drawing the rest from reference TRBV19 and TRBJ1-6, the complete variable domain is DGGITQSPKYLFRKEGQNVTLSCEQNLNHDAMYWYRQDPGQGLRLIYYSQIVNDFQKGDIAEGYSVSREKKESFPLTVTSAQKNPTAFYLCASSIVAANSPLHFGNGTRLTVT.

CDR3 sequence reads: CASSQEAGYTGELFF. CDR3 nucleotides: TGTGCCAGCAGCCAAGAAGCGGGCTACACCGGGGAGCTGTTTTTT. The chain recombines TRBV3-1 (or the pseudogene TRBV3-2) with TRBJ2-2; D might be TRBD2 (6 bases). V shed 0 bases and J shed 3 bases, with 8 bases lying between them. Germline V gene lookup returns CDR1 LGHDT and CDR2 YNNKEL (reference sequence). This CDR3 spans 15 amino acids.

The chain links TRBV5-1 to TRBJ2-7; TRBD1 agrees at 9 bases. The V gene end was trimmed by 4 bases and the J gene end by 4 bases; junction bases not matched to a gene: 3. The CDR3 extends over 13 amino acids. CDR1 SGHRS and CDR2 YFSETQ come from the germline V gene. As DNA, the CDR3 is TGCGCCAGCAGCCGGGACAGGGCTTACGAGCAGTACTTC. As protein: CASSRDRAYEQYF.

In nucleotides, the CDR3 is TGCGCCAACCGAAGGGGTCGACGGGGCGGGGAGCTGTTTTTT. Encoded protein: CANRRGRRGGELFF. The gene calls are TRBV23-1 and TRBJ2-2, with D tentatively TRBD1 or TRBD2 (5 bases each). TRBV23-1 is sorted into the ORF group, with uncertain function. This CDR3 spans 14 amino acids. The V end lost 10 bases, the J end lost 7 bases, and 19 bases lay between the germline ends.

This clone was recorded once. The V gene is TRBV19, the J gene TRBJ1-5; D gene ambiguous. Trimming cost V 6 bases and J 3 bases, with 12 bases left between them. CDR3 length: 14 amino acids. Germline V CDR1 and CDR2: LNHDA, SQIVND (reference sequence). This chain's CDR3 is CASSYLGNNQPQHF. For the CDR3, the DNA is TGTGCCAGTAGCTATTTGGGGAACAATCAGCCCCAGCATTTT.

The J gene is TRBJ2-7, the V gene TRBV11-2; 11 bases fit TRBD2. The germline gives CDR1 SGHAT, CDR2 FQNNGV. CDR3 length equals 15 residues. Unmatched junction bases numbered 3, after V lost 0 bases and J lost 5 bases. CDR3 protein: CASSLELAGAHEQYF. In DNA form, the CDR3 reads TGTGCCAGCAGCTTAGAACTAGCGGGAGCCCACGAGCAGTACTTC.

CDR3 nucleotides: TGCGCCAGCAATCCGACAGGGGGCGAACATGAAGCTTTCTTT. It specifies CASNPTGGEHEAFF. This chain links TRBV5-1 with TRBJ1-1, with 10 bases matching TRBD1. Trimming cost V 6 bases and J 7 bases; bases outside gene matches: 9. The CDR3 has 14 amino acids. Germline values: CDR1 SGHRS, CDR2 YFSETQ.